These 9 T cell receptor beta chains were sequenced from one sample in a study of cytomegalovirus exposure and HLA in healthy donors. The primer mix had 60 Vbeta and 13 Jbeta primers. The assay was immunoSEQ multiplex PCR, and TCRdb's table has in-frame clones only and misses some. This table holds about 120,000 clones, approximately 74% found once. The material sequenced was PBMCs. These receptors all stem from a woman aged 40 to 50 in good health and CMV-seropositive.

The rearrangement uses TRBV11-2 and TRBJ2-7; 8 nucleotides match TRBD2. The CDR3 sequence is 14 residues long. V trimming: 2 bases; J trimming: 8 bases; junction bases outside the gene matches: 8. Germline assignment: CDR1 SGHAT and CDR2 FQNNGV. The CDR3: CASSLTGGATQQYF. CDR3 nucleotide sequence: TGTGCCAGCAGCTTAACCGGGGGGGCCACGCAGCAGTACTTC.

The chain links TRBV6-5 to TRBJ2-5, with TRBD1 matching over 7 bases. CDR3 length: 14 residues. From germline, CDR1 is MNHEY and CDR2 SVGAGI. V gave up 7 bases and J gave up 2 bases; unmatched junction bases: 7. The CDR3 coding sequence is TGTGCCAGCACCAAAGGACAGGCTCAAGAGACCCAGTACTTC. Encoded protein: CASTKGQAQETQYF.

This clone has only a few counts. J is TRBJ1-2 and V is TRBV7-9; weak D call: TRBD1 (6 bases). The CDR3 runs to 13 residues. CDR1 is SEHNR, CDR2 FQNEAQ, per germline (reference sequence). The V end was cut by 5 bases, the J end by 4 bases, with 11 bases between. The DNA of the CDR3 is TGTGCCAGCAGCACTGTGGACAGCTATGGCTACACCTTC. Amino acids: CASSTVDSYGYTF.

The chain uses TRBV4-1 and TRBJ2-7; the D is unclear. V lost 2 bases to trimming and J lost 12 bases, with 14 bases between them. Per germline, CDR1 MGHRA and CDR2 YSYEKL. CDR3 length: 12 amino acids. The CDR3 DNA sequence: TGCGCCAGCAGCCAACATAATGGGCCGTCGTACTTC. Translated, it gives CASSQHNGPSYF.

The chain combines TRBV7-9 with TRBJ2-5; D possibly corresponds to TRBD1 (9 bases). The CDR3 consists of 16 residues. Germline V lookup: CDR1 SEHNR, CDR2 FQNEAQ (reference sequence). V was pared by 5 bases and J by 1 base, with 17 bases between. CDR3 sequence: CASSPGGTGSQETQYF. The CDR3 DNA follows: TGTGCCAGCAGCCCGGGGGGGACAGGGTCCCAAGAGACCCAGTACTTC.

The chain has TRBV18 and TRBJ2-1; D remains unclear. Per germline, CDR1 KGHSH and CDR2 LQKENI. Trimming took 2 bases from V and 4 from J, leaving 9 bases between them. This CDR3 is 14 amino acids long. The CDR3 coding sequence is TGTGCCAGCTCACCATCCTCGGGTTACAATGAGCAGTTCTTC. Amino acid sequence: CASSPSSGYNEQFF.

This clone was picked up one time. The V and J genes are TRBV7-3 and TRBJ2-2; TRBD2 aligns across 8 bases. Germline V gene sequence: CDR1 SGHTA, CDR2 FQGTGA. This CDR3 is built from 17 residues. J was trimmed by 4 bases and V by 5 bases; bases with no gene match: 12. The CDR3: CASSPLTLLAATGELFF. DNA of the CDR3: TGTGCCAGCAGCCCCTTAACCCTACTAGCGGCCACCGGGGAGCTGTTTTTT.

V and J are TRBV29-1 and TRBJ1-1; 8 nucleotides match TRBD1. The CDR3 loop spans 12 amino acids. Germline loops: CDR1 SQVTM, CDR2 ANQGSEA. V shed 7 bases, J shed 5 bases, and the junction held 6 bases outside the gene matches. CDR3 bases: TGCAGCGCTATGACAGGGGTGACTGAAGCTTTCTTT. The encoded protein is CSAMTGVTEAFF.

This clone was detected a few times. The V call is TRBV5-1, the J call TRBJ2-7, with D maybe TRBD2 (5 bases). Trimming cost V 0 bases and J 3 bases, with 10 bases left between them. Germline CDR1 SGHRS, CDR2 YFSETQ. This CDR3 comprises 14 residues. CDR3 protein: CASSLEDRGYEQYF. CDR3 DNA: TGCGCCAGCAGCTTGGAGGACCGGGGCTACGAGCAGTACTTC.